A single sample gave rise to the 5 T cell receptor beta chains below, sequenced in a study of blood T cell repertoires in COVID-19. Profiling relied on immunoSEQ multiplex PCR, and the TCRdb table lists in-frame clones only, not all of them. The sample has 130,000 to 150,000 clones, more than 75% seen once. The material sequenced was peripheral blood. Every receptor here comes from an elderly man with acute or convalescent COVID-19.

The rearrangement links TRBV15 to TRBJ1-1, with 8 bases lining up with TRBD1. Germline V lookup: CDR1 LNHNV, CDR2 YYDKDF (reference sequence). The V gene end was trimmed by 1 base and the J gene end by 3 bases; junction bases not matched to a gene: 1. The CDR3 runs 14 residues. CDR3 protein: CATSRGQGHTEAFF. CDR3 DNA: TGTGCCACCAGCAGAGGACAGGGGCACACTGAAGCTTTCTTT.

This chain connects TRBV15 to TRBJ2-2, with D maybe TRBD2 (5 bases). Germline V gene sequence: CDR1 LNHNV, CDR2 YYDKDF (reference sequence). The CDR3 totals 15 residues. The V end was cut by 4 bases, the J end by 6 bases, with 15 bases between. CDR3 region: CATSTSSSLAGELFF. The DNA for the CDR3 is TGTGCCACCAGCACTTCTAGCAGTCTGGCCGGGGAGCTGTTTTTT. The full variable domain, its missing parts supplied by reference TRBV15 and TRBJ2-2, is DAMVIQNPRYQVTQFGKPVTLSCSQTLNHNVMYWYQQKSSQAPKLLFHYYDKDFNNEADTPDNFQSRRPNTSFCFLDIRSPGLGDTAMYLCATSTSSSLAGELFFGEGSRLTVL.

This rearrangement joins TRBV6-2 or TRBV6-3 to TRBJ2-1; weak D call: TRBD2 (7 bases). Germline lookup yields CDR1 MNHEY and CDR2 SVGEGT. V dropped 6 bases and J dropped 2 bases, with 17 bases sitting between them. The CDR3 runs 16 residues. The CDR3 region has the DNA TGTGCCAGCAGCCCCCTTGGGGGGGGGCCCTACAATGAGCAGTTCTTC. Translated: CASSPLGGGPYNEQFF.

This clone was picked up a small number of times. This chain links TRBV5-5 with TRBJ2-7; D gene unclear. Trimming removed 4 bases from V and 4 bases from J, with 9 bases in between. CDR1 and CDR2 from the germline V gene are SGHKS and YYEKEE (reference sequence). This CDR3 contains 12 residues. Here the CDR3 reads CASSPEFYEQYF. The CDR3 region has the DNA TGTGCCAGCAGCCCTGAGTTTTACGAGCAGTACTTC.

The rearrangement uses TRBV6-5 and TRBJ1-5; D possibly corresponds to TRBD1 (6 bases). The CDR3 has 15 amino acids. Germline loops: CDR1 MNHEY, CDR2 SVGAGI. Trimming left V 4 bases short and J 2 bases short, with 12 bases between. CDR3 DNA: TGTGCCAGCAGTTTGGACAGAAATGGCAATCAGCCCCAGCATTTT. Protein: CASSLDRNGNQPQHF.